These T cell receptor beta chains were read from a single sample in a study of shared T cell receptors in the human thymus. TCRdb's copy holds only in-frame clones and misses some; the assay was immunoSEQ multiplex PCR. The data contain some 720,000 clones, approximately 90% of them singletons. The same data also went into a second study, on human thymus T cells.

The material sequenced was thymocytes. Receptors originate from a boy less than two years old with a congenital heart defect. The CDR3 runs from the conserved cysteine through the conserved F or W. The D gene is left open where the match is weak. Only some rows state a clone size, as once, few, many or a class for expanded clones.

v_gene: TRBV4-3; j_gene: TRBJ1-2; d_gene: -; abundance: -; CDR3nt: TGCGCCAGCAGCCAAGAGAAACCCCGGACAACCCATCGTAACTATGGCTACACCTTC; CDR3aa: CASSQEKPRTTHRNYGYTF
v_gene: TRBV5-6; j_gene: TRBJ1-5; d_gene: TRBD1; abundance: once; CDR3nt: TGTGCCAGCAGCTCGCGGGCGGACAGGGGGAAGCGTCAGCCCCAGCATTTT; CDR3aa: CASSSRADRGKRQPQHF
v_gene: TRBV25-1; j_gene: TRBJ2-7; d_gene: TRBD2; abundance: -; CDR3nt: TGTGCCAGCAGTGGCCGGACTAGCGGAAGCACCTACGAGCAGTACTTC; CDR3aa: CASSGRTSGSTYEQYF
v_gene: TRBV6-4; j_gene: TRBJ1-5; d_gene: -; abundance: -; CDR3nt: TGTGCCAGCAGTGCACCTAGGCCCCAGCCCCAGCATTTT; CDR3aa: CASSAPRPQPQHF
v_gene: TRBV5-1; j_gene: TRBJ2-1; d_gene: TRBD2; abundance: -; CDR3nt: TGCGCCAGCAGCTTGCTCGGGACTAGCGGAGGTTCAGGCTACAATGAGCAGTTCTTC; CDR3aa: CASSLLGTSGGSGYNEQFF
v_gene: TRBV19; j_gene: TRBJ1-1; d_gene: TRBD1; abundance: -; CDR3nt: TGTGCCAGCAGGGGGGGACAGGGGCATCTTAACACTGAAGCTTTCTTT; CDR3aa: CASRGGQGHLNTEAFF
v_gene: TRBV27; j_gene: TRBJ2-7; d_gene: TRBD1; abundance: -; CDR3nt: TGTGCCAGCAGTTTAAGGGACAGGGCCTCCTACGAGCAGTACTTC; CDR3aa: CASSLRDRASYEQYF
v_gene: TRBV5-8; j_gene: TRBJ2-7; d_gene: TRBD2; abundance: -; CDR3nt: TGTGCCAGCAGCGGGACTAGCGGGAGACACGAGCAGTACTTC; CDR3aa: CASSGTSGRHEQYF
v_gene: TRBV11-2; j_gene: TRBJ2-5; d_gene: TRBD1; abundance: -; CDR3nt: TGTGCCAGCAGCTTACAGGGGGCGAGAGAGACCCAGTACTTC; CDR3aa: CASSLQGARETQYF
v_gene: TRBV6-6; j_gene: TRBJ2-7; d_gene: TRBD2; abundance: -; CDR3nt: TGTGCCAGCAGCTGGGGACTAGCGGACTACGAGCAGTACTTC; CDR3aa: CASSWGLADYEQYF
v_gene: TRBV27; j_gene: TRBJ2-7; d_gene: TRBD2; abundance: -; CDR3nt: TGTGCCAGCAGTCTCACCGGGACTAGCGGGAGCCCTTCCTACGAGCAGTACTTC; CDR3aa: CASSLTGTSGSPSYEQYF
v_gene: TRBV27; j_gene: TRBJ2-1; d_gene: -; abundance: -; CDR3nt: TGTGCCAGCAGCTCCGTGGTAGCCGCCTACAATGAGCAGTTCTTC; CDR3aa: CASSSVVAAYNEQFF
v_gene: TRBV28; j_gene: TRBJ2-7; d_gene: TRBD2; abundance: -; CDR3nt: TGTGCCAGCAGGTGCGGGTGGCCGACTAGCGGGGGGGGGCCCTACGAGCAGTACTTC; CDR3aa: CASRCGWPTSGGGPYEQYF
v_gene: TRBV5-1; j_gene: TRBJ2-2; d_gene: -; abundance: -; CDR3nt: TGCGCCAGCAGCGTGTGGTCCGCCAGGACGAACACCGGGGAGCTGTTTTTT; CDR3aa: CASSVWSARTNTGELFF
v_gene: TRBV18; j_gene: TRBJ2-7; d_gene: TRBD1; abundance: -; CDR3nt: TGTGCCAGCTCCGCTTCGGACAGGGGGTCCTACGAGCAGTACTTC; CDR3aa: CASSASDRGSYEQYF
v_gene: TRBV10-3; j_gene: TRBJ2-1; d_gene: -; abundance: -; CDR3nt: TGTGCCATCAGTCGTACTAATTCCTACAATGAGCAGTTCTTC; CDR3aa: CAISRTNSYNEQFF
v_gene: TRBV7-9; j_gene: TRBJ2-7; d_gene: -; abundance: -; CDR3nt: TGTGCCAGCAGCCCCGGGAGGACAGGGAACTGGTACGAGCAGTACTTC; CDR3aa: CASSPGRTGNWYEQYF
v_gene: TRBV14; j_gene: TRBJ2-5; d_gene: -; abundance: -; CDR3nt: TGTGCCAGCAGCCAAGAGCCGGGGGGACCCCCGAGGGGGGAGACCCAGTACTTC; CDR3aa: CASSQEPGGPPRGETQYF
v_gene: TRBV28; j_gene: TRBJ1-4; d_gene: -; abundance: -; CDR3nt: TGTGCCAGCAGTCCTAGGACAGAACCAGCAACTAATGAAAAACTGTTTTTT; CDR3aa: CASSPRTEPATNEKLFF
v_gene: TRBV28; j_gene: TRBJ2-7; d_gene: TRBD1; abundance: -; CDR3nt: TGTGCCAGCAGCTATGACAGGGACCCTTCCTACGAGCAGTACTTC; CDR3aa: CASSYDRDPSYEQYF